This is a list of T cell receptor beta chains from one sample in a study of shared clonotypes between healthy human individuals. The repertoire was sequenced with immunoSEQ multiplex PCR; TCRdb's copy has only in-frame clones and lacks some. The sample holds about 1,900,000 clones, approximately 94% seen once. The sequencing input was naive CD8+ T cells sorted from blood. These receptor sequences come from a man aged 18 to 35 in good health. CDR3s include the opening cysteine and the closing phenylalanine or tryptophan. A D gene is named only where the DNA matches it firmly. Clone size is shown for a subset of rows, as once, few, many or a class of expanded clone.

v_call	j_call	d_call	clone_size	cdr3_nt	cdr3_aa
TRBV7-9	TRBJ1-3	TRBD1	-	TGTGCCAGCAGCTCCGGGGGGTTCCAGGGGGCGCTCGGAAACACCATATATTTT	CASSSGGFQGALGNTIYF
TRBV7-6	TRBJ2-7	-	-	TGTGCCAGCAGCCCCGGTGGGGTTAACGAGCAGTACTTC	CASSPGGVNEQYF
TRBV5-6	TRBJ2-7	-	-	TGTGCCAGCAGCTTACTTCTAGCCGCGGGTATATACGAGCAGTACTTC	CASSLLLAAGIYEQYF
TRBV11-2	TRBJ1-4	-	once	TGTGCCACCGGGACCGGAGCTAATGAAAAACTGTTTTTT	CATGTGANEKLFF
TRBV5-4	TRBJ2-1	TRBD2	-	TGTGCCAGCAGCTTGCGCGGGGGATCCTACAATGAGCAGTTCTTC	CASSLRGGSYNEQFF
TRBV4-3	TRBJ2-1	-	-	TGCGCCAGCAGCCAAGAACCGCAGGCAGGGTACAATGAGCAGTTCTTC	CASSQEPQAGYNEQFF
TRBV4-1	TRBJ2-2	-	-	TGCGCCAGCAGCCGTATACTGGGGTCTGGGGCCGGGGAGCTGTTTTTT	CASSRILGSGAGELFF
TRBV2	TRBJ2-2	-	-	TGTGCCAGCAGTGGGGGGGCCGGGGAGCTGTTTTTT	CASSGGAGELFF
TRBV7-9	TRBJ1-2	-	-	TGTGCCAGCAGCTTAGAACAGGGCAGTGGCTACACCTTC	CASSLEQGSGYTF
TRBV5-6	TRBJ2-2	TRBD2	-	TGTGCCAGCAGCTTGTCACTAGCGGGGTACACCGGGGAGCTGTTTTTT	CASSLSLAGYTGELFF
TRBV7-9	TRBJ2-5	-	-	TGTGCCAGCAGCTTATCCGGGAATATCGGAGAGACCCAGTACTTC	CASSLSGNIGETQYF
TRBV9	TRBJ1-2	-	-	TGTGCCAGCAGCGTCGACGAGGCTTGGGATGGCTACACCTTC	CASSVDEAWDGYTF
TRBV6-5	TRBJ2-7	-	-	TGTGCCAGCAGTTACTCATCCGGCCGAGTCTCCTACGAGCAGTACTTC	CASSYSSGRVSYEQYF
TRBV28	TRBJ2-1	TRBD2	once	TGTGCCAGCAGCCTTAGCGGGGGGCCGGGGAATGAGCAGTTCTTC	CASSLSGGPGNEQFF
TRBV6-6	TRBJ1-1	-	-	TGTGCCAGCAGTCCCGCAAATGGGGCTGAAGCTTTCTTT	CASSPANGAEAFF
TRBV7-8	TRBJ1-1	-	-	TGTGCCAGCAGCTTAGCTAATCCCACGGGGAACACTGAAGCTTTCTTT	CASSLANPTGNTEAFF